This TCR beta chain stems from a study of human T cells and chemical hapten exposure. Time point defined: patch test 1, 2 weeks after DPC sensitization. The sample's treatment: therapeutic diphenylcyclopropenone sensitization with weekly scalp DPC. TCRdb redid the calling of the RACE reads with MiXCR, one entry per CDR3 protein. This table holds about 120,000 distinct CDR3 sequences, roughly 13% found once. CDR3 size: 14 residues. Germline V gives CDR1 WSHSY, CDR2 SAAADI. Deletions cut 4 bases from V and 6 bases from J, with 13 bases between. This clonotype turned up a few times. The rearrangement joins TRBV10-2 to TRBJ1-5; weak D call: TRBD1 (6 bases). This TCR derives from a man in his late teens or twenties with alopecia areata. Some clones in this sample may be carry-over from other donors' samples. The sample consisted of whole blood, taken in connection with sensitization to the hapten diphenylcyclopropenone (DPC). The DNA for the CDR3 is TGCGCCAGCAGTGGACAGGAGCATGGTCAGCCCCAGCATTTT. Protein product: CASSGQEHGQPQHF.